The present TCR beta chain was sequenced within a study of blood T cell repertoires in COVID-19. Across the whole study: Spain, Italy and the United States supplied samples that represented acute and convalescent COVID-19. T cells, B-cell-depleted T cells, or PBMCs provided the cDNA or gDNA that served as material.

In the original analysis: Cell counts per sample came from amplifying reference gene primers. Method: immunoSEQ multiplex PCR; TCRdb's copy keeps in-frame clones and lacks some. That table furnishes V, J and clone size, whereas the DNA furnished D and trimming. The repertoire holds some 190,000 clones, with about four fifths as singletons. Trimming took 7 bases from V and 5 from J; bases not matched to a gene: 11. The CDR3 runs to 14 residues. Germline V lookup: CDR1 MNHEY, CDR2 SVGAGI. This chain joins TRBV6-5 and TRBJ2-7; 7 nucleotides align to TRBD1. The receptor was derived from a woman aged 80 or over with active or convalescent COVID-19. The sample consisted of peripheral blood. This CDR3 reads CASTRTGVRDEQYF. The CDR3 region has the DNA TGTGCCAGCACCCGAACAGGGGTTCGGGACGAGCAGTACTTC.